These 18 T cell receptor beta chains share one sample of origin, sequenced in a study of low-dose radiotherapy and immunotherapy resistance in tumors (dated by TCRdb to the early 2020s). What this sample's time point label stands for: before trial treatment. The sequencer listed for this sample is Illumina MiniSeq. TCRs were amplified with Phusion for roughly 20 PCR cycles using a constant-region primer together with the adapter attached to the V primers. TCRdb ran its own pipeline on the public reads, namely fastp trimming at Q25 and MiXCR clone calling, and kept in-frame beta chains. One record per CDR3 amino acid sequence lists the most common genes and DNA. The sample records about 50,000 distinct CDR3 sequences, approximately 12% of which are singletons. Jointly, the top ten make up roughly 6.4% of the sample. This material consisted of PBMCs, taken before treatment. The receptors derive from a female donor with ovarian cancer.

Many counts were recorded for this clonotype. J is TRBJ2-7 and V is TRBV30, with D perhaps matching TRBD2 (6 bases). The V and J ends lost 0 bases and 5 bases respectively, with 11 bases between them. The CDR3 has 13 amino acids. Per germline, CDR1 GTSNPN and CDR2 SVGIG (reference sequence). CDR3 sequence reads: CAWSVGGTNEQYF. In DNA, the CDR3 is TGTGCCTGGAGTGTCGGGGGTACCAACGAGCAGTACTTC.

In regard to this clonotype: One base away lies a much larger clone, so this may be a sequencing read error. The rearrangement links TRBV7-9 to TRBJ2-2; D remains unclear. Trimming removed 5 bases from V and 0 bases from J, with 10 bases in between. The CDR3 sequence is 15 residues long. Germline CDR1 reads SEHNR; CDR2 reads FQNEAQ (reference sequence). This chain's CDR3 is CASSREQTNTGELFF. The CDR3 nucleotides are TGTGCCAGCAGCAGGGAACAGACGAACACCGGGGAGCTGTTTTTT.

The table lists this clonotype with many counts. The chain is built from TRBV5-1 and TRBJ2-3; D unresolved. Germline V gene lookup returns CDR1 SGHRS and CDR2 YFSETQ. Between the trimmed V and J ends, which lost 2 bases and 7 bases, there was a span of 5 bases. The CDR3 totals 11 residues. The CDR3 spells CASSFDYTQYF. The CDR3 nucleotides are TGCGCCAGCAGCTTTGACTATACGCAGTATTTT.

This clonotype occurred many times. The chain has TRBV28 and TRBJ2-3, with a tentative D call TRBD1 (6 bases). The V gene lost 4 bases and the J gene lost 1 base, with 18 bases spanning the gap. The germline gives CDR1 MDHEN, CDR2 SYDVKM. This CDR3 spans 17 amino acids. The CDR3 spells CASSSITGHIGTDTQYF. In DNA form, the CDR3 reads TGTGCCAGCAGTTCGATAACGGGACACATTGGCACAGATACGCAGTATTTT.

This clonotype was counted at least ten times. The gene calls are TRBV5-1 and TRBJ2-1; 8 bases fit TRBD2. Germline V gene data show CDR1 as SGHRS and CDR2 as YFSETQ. The CDR3 runs to 18 residues. V lost 0 bases to trimming and J lost 5 bases; unmatched junction nucleotides: 13. The CDR3 reads CASSLGSGHSGDHNEQFF. The CDR3 nucleotides read TGCGCCAGCAGCTTGGGGTCTGGGCATAGCGGGGACCACAATGAGCAGTTCTTC. Together with reference TRBV5-1 and TRBJ2-1, the CDR3 gives the full variable domain: KAGVTQTPRYLIKTRGQQVTLSCSPISGHRSVSWYQQTPGQGLQFLFEYFSETQRNKGNFPGRFSGRQFSNSRSEMNVSTLELGDSALYLCASSLGSGHSGDHNEQFFGPGTRLTVL.

Concerning this clonotype itself: No conserved phenylalanine or tryptophan ends this CDR3, so it is likely a read error. The limits of the CDR3 on the DNA are not certain, so only TCRdb's listed CDR3 is given. The genes are TRBV5-1 and TRBJ2-4; the table gives TRBD1 as D, unverified against the DNA. Germline CDR1 is SGHRS and CDR2 is YFSETQ. The CDR3 has 10 residues if both end residues are counted. CDR3 region: CASSPDRGFL.

This chain joins TRBV6-1 and TRBJ2-1, with 15 bases that match TRBD2. The CDR3 spans 19 residues. The V gene end was trimmed by 6 bases and the J gene end by 10 bases; junction bases not matched to a gene: 19. The V gene's germline CDR1 is MNHNS and CDR2 SASEGT. CDR3 loop: CASSPWRSPGLAGGREQFF. CDR3 bases: TGTGCCAGCAGCCCGTGGAGGAGTCCGGGACTAGCGGGGGGCCGAGAGCAGTTCTTC.

CDR3 residues: CASSPRQGDTGELFF. The CDR3 region has the DNA TGTGCCAGCAGCCCCCGACAGGGAGACACCGGGGAGCTGTTTTTT. The chain recombines TRBV9 with TRBJ2-2; 7 nucleotides align to TRBD1. V lost 4 bases and J lost 3; bases outside the gene matches: 6. Germline CDR1 reads SGDLS; CDR2 reads YYNGEE. The CDR3 consists of 15 residues.

This clonotype came up many times. The chain uses TRBV18 and TRBJ2-7; D gene uncertain. The CDR3 is 12 residues long. The ends were cut back, 5 bases at V and 6 bases at J, with 11 bases in the middle. Germline assignment: CDR1 KGHSH and CDR2 LQKENI. CDR3 protein: CASSERVAEQYF. The CDR3 nucleotides read TGTGCCAGCTCAGAAAGGGTGGCCGAGCAGTACTTC.

This clonotype was detected many times. The chain employs TRBV18 and TRBJ2-7; tentative D call: TRBD2 (6 bases). Germline V gives CDR1 KGHSH, CDR2 LQKENI. The CDR3 is made up of 14 amino acids. Trimming left V 0 bases short and J 5 bases short, with 11 bases between. CDR3 sequence: CASSPPSSADEQYF. CDR3 DNA sequence: TGTGCCAGCTCACCACCGTCTAGCGCCGACGAGCAGTACTTC.

This clonotype was seen repeatedly, ten times or more. This chain connects TRBV5-6 to TRBJ2-1; 7 bases are a match to TRBD1. The CDR3 sequence is 12 residues long. The trim removed 9 bases at V and 4 bases at J, leaving 4 bases unmatched. The germline CDR1 and CDR2 sequences are SGHDT and YYEEEE. The chain's CDR3 is CATNRGYNEQFF. Here the CDR3 DNA reads TGTGCCACCAACAGGGGATACAATGAGCAGTTCTTC.

This clonotype was counted many times. The V gene is TRBV5-1, the J gene TRBJ1-1; D is perhaps TRBD1 (5 bases). The germline V and J ends were trimmed by 3 bases and 5 bases, with 26 bases remaining between them. CDR3 size: 18 residues. Per germline, CDR1 SGHRS and CDR2 YFSETQ. The chain's CDR3 is CASSSILRAGMGRTEAFF. The CDR3 DNA is TGCGCCAGCAGCTCTATACTCAGGGCAGGAATGGGGAGGACTGAAGCTTTCTTT. The full variable domain, completed using reference TRBV5-1 and TRBJ1-1, is KAGVTQTPRYLIKTRGQQVTLSCSPISGHRSVSWYQQTPGQGLQFLFEYFSETQRNKGNFPGRFSGRQFSNSRSEMNVSTLELGDSALYLCASSSILRAGMGRTEAFFGQGTRLTVV.

In its sample, this clonotype was seen many times. The chain carries TRBV30 and TRBJ1-4; D possibly corresponds to TRBD1 (5 bases). The V and J ends lost 0 bases and 4 bases respectively, with 6 bases between them. The CDR3 length is 13 residues. CDR1 and CDR2 from the germline V gene are GTSNPN and SVGIG (reference sequence). Written as DNA, the CDR3 is TGTGCCTGGAGTGTGGGGCTTAATGAAAAACTGTTTTTT. Translating it yields CAWSVGLNEKLFF.

The chain couples TRBV6-8 to TRBJ2-1; possibly TRBD1 or TRBD2 for D (5 bases each). The length of the CDR3 is 10 residues. V lost 9 bases and J lost 9, with 9 bases in between. Per germline, CDR1 MNHGY and CDR2 SAAAGT. The CDR3 bases are TGTGCCAGTCCGGGACGTGAGCAGTTCTTC. Its protein product is CASPGREQFF.

This clonotype appeared many times. The chain has TRBV9 and TRBJ2-2; 8 positions agree with TRBD1. Germline lookup yields CDR1 SGDLS and CDR2 YYNGEE. The CDR3 covers 17 residues. V gave up 4 bases and J gave up 4 bases; unmatched junction bases: 12. The CDR3 coding sequence is TGTGCCAGCAGCCCAGATACCCGACAGGGGCCCACCGGGGAGCTGTTTTTT. This sequence encodes CASSPDTRQGPTGELFF. The full variable domain, with the rest looked up from reference TRBV9 and TRBJ2-2, is DSGVTQTPKHLITATGQRVTLRCSPRSGDLSVYWYQQSLDQGLQFLIQYYNGEERAKGNILERFSAQQFPDLHSELNLSSLELGDSALYFCASSPDTRQGPTGELFFGEGSRLTVL.

In regard to this clonotype: A much bigger clone sits one base away, suggesting this may be a read error. This chain connects TRBV27 to TRBJ1-1; D remains unclear. Per germline, CDR1 MNHEY and CDR2 SMNVEV (reference sequence). The CDR3 contains 14 residues. CDR3 DNA sequence: TGTGCCAGCAGTTTGCCCCCCATGAACACTAAAGCTTTCTTT. Its protein product is CASSLPPMNTKAFF.

The sample holds many counts of this clonotype. One end of the junction does not line up with germline, which may come from a read error. This rearrangement joins TRBV7-6 to TRBJ2-5; 7 bases are a match to TRBD2. Germline values: CDR1 SGHVS, CDR2 FNYEAQ. This CDR3 has 14 amino acids. The CDR3: CASSLELAMETQYF. Here the CDR3 DNA reads TGTGCTAGCAGCTTAGAACTAGCGATGGAGACCCAGTACTTC. Full variable domain (missing parts from reference TRBV7-6 and TRBJ2-5): GAGVSQSPRYKVTKRGQDVALRCDPISGHVSLYWYRQALGQGPEFLTYFNYEAQQDKSGLPNDRFSAERPEGSISTLTIQRTEQRDSAMYRCASSLELAMETQYFGPGTRLLVL.

This clonotype was seen at least ten times. The chain joins TRBV29-1 to TRBJ2-3, with D tentatively TRBD1 or TRBD2 (5 bases each). Trimming removed 7 bases at V and 0 bases at J, with 14 bases between. The V gene's germline CDR1 is SQVTM and CDR2 ANQGSEA. This CDR3 spans 14 amino acids. The CDR3 loop is CSAAGGTSTDTQYF. Written as DNA, the CDR3 is TGCAGCGCTGCTGGGGGTACTAGCACAGATACGCAGTATTTT.